A selection of T cell receptor beta chains follows, all from one sample in a study of cytomegalovirus exposure and HLA in healthy donors. Produced via immunoSEQ multiplex PCR; TCRdb's table is partial and in-frame only. The sample records about 140,000 clones, approximately 61% being singletons. What was sequenced was PBMCs. These receptors came from a human donor in good health. Each CDR3 is given with its conserved first and last residue. Each record gives: D gene, clone size, V gene, J gene, CDR3 length, CDR3 protein, CDR3 DNA. The D gene is left open where the match is weak. Size tells how often a clone was seen (once, few, many) or the class of an expanded clone, and some rows leave it out.

>NA|NA|TRBV6-5|TRBJ2-1|14
CASTRRASYNEQFF
TGTGCCAGCACACGTCGCGCCTCCTACAATGAGCAGTTCTTC
>TRBD1|NA|TRBV6-5|TRBJ1-2|14
CASNFRDRDYGYTF
TGTGCCAGCAACTTTAGGGACAGGGACTATGGCTACACCTTC
>TRBD1|NA|TRBV18|TRBJ1-1|16
CASSPRSGQGTTEAFF
TGTGCCAGCTCACCTCGGTCGGGACAGGGGACCACTGAAGCTTTCTTT
>NA|NA|TRBV10-1|TRBJ2-7|14
CASPPQGGTHEQYF
TGCGCCAGCCCCCCACAGGGAGGGACCCACGAGCAGTACTTC
>NA|NA|TRBV15|TRBJ2-7|14
CATSRDRWEYEQYF
TGTGCCACCAGCAGAGATAGGTGGGAGTACGAGCAGTACTTC
>TRBD2|NA|TRBV19|TRBJ2-2|18
CASTGTSGSIIDTGELFF
TGTGCCAGTACCGGGACTAGCGGGAGCATCATCGACACCGGGGAGCTGTTTTTT
>NA|NA|TRBV6-1|TRBJ2-7|15
CASSEAGTISYEQYF
TGTGCCAGCAGTGAAGCCGGGACAATCTCCTACGAGCAGTACTTC
>TRBD1|NA|TRBV18|TRBJ1-2|15
CASSPRGDSSQLNTF
TGTGCCAGCTCACCACGGGGGGACAGCTCCCAATTAAACACCTTC
>NA|NA|TRBV2|TRBJ2-4|14
CASSDRRGGNIQYF
TGTGCCAGCAGTGACCGCAGGGGAGGGAACATCCAGTACTTC
>NA|NA|TRBV16|TRBJ2-3|13
CASSPRTADTQYF
TGTGCCAGCAGCCCCAGGACAGCAGATACGCAGTATTTT
>TRBD2|NA|TRBV5-4|TRBJ2-7|15
CASSLSPSGTYEQYF
TGTGCCAGCAGCTTGAGTCCTAGCGGGACTTACGAGCAGTACTTC
>NA|NA|TRBV7-2|TRBJ1-1|14
CASSLSGVGTEAFF
TGTGCCAGCAGCTTATCAGGGGTGGGGACTGAAGCTTTCTTT
>TRBD2|NA|TRBV5-5|TRBJ2-3|15
CASSFWSGGTDTQYF
TGTGCCAGCAGCTTTTGGAGCGGGGGCACAGATACGCAGTATTTT
>TRBD1|NA|TRBV6-5|TRBJ2-2|15
CATHWGTGGSGELFF
TGTGCCACCCATTGGGGGACAGGGGGTTCGGGGGAGCTGTTTTTT
>TRBD2|NA|TRBV5-1|TRBJ2-5|14
CASSLDSGEETQYF
TGCGCCAGCAGCTTGGATAGCGGGGAAGAGACCCAGTACTTC
>TRBD1|once|TRBV2|TRBJ2-1|14
CASSRTGNYNEQFF
TGTGCCAGCAGTCGGACAGGGAACTACAATGAGCAGTTCTTC
>NA|NA|TRBV10-3|TRBJ2-1|15
CAISVGSKGYNEQFF
TGTGCCATCAGTGTCGGGAGTAAGGGCTACAATGAGCAGTTCTTC
>TRBD1|NA|TRBV19|TRBJ2-6|15
CASSGTGSGANVLTF
TGTGCCAGTAGTGGGACAGGATCTGGGGCCAACGTCCTGACTTTC
>NA|NA|TRBV18|TRBJ1-3|16
CASSPPAGSLGNTIYF
TGTGCCAGCTCACCACCCGCAGGGTCCTTGGGGAACACCATATATTTT
>NA|NA|TRBV4-1|TRBJ1-5|13
CASSQGRFQPQHF
TGCGCCAGCAGCCAGGGGAGGTTTCAGCCCCAGCATTTT
>TRBD1|few|TRBV11-3|TRBJ1-4|14
CASSGDRVEEKLFF
TGTGCCAGCAGCGGTGACAGGGTTGAGGAAAAACTGTTTTTT
>NA|NA|TRBV9|TRBJ1-1|14
CASSRLGEHTEAFF
TGTGCCAGCAGCCGCTTAGGGGAACACACTGAAGCTTTCTTT
>TRBD1|NA|TRBV6-5|TRBJ1-2|15
CASSLDRDANYGYTF
TGTGCCAGCAGCTTAGACAGGGACGCTAACTATGGCTACACCTTC
>TRBD2|NA|TRBV6-5|TRBJ2-7|15
CASRLGGAGYNEQYF
TGTGCCAGCAGGCTGGGGGGAGCGGGGTACAACGAGCAGTACTTC
>NA|NA|TRBV7-3|TRBJ2-3|15
CASSLFSGGTDTQYF
TGTGCCAGCAGCTTATTCTCAGGGGGCACAGATACGCAGTATTTT
>TRBD2|few|TRBV4-3|TRBJ2-7|14
CASSQETSKNEQYF
TGCGCCAGCAGCCAAGAGACTAGCAAGAACGAGCAGTACTTC
>NA|NA|TRBV15|TRBJ1-5|15
CATSRDRLSNQPQHF
TGTGCCACCAGCAGAGACCGACTAAGCAATCAGCCCCAGCATTTT
>NA|NA|TRBV6-6|TRBJ2-7|12
CASMDSTNEQYF
TGTGCCAGCATGGACAGTACGAACGAGCAGTACTTC
>NA|few|TRBV6-6|TRBJ1-3|13
CASSGFTGNTIYF
TGTGCCAGTTCGGGGTTCACGGGAAACACCATATATTTT
>NA|few|TRBV7-3|TRBJ2-1|17
CASSLGGATSSYNEQFF
TGTGCCAGCAGCTTAGGCGGGGCGACTAGCTCCTACAATGAGCAGTTCTTC
>TRBD1|NA|TRBV7-3|TRBJ2-2|16
CASSRSRGLNTGELFF
TGTGCCAGCAGTAGGAGCAGGGGGCTGAACACCGGGGAGCTGTTTTTT
>TRBD2|NA|TRBV9|TRBJ2-3|14
CASSFSGRTDTQYF
TGTGCCAGCAGCTTTAGCGGGAGAACAGATACGCAGTATTTT
>NA|NA|TRBV19|TRBJ1-4|12
CASISDDEKLFF
TGTGCCAGTATAAGCGATGATGAAAAACTGTTTTTT
>TRBD2|few|TRBV11-3|TRBJ2-7|14
CASSVASGAYEQYF
TGTGCCAGCAGCGTGGCTAGCGGAGCCTACGAGCAGTACTTC
>NA|few|TRBV6-4|TRBJ2-4|15
CAVDWEPEAKNIQYF
TGTGCCGTGGACTGGGAGCCCGAAGCCAAAAACATTCAGTACTTC
>NA|NA|TRBV5-1|TRBJ2-7|14
CASSEGTLSYEQYF
TGCGCCAGCAGCGAAGGGACACTATCCTACGAGCAGTACTTC
>TRBD1|NA|TRBV5-1|TRBJ1-4|15
CASSDRQGPNEKLFF
TGCGCCAGCAGCGACAGACAGGGTCCAAATGAAAAACTGTTTTTT
>NA|NA|TRBV9|TRBJ1-1|13
CASSPQADTEAFF
TGTGCCAGCAGCCCACAGGCCGACACTGAAGCTTTCTTT
>NA|NA|TRBV18|TRBJ2-7|14
CASSRRDNVYEQYF
TGTGCCAGCTCACGTCGGGACAATGTCTACGAGCAGTACTTC
>NA|NA|TRBV10-1|TRBJ1-2|18
CASSEYQTGRGAYYGYNF
TGCGCCAGCAGTGAGTACCAGACAGGTCGTGGAGCCTACTATGGCTACAACTTC
>NA|few|TRBV28|TRBJ1-5|13
CASSWGPYQPQHF
TGTGCCAGCAGTTGGGGGCCTTATCAGCCCCAGCATTTT
>TRBD2|NA|TRBV5-6|TRBJ2-3|17
CASSFAGGLSGADAQYF
TGTGCCAGCAGCTTTGCGGGAGGGCTCTCTGGCGCAGATGCGCAGTATTTT
>NA|NA|TRBV4-1|TRBJ2-3|13
CASSQFTGDTQYF
TGCGCCAGCAGCCAATTCACGGGAGATACGCAGTATTTT
>TRBD2|NA|TRBV27|TRBJ2-7|17
CASSGTSGMGSSYEQYF
TGTGCCAGCTCAGGGACTAGCGGGATGGGGAGCTCCTACGAGCAGTACTTC
>TRBD1|NA|TRBV5-1|TRBJ2-3|21
CASSLTPGRRQGAGDTDTQYF
TGCGCCAGCAGCTTGACCCCAGGACGACGACAGGGGGCGGGGGACACAGATACGCAGTATTTT
>NA|few|TRBV23-1|TRBJ2-7|14
CASSQYYWFYEQYF
TGCGCCAGCAGTCAATACTACTGGTTCTACGAGCAGTACTTC
>TRBD1|NA|TRBV6-1|TRBJ1-6|15
CASSEDYRGNSPLHF
TGTGCCAGCAGTGAAGATTACAGGGGTAATTCACCCCTCCACTTT
>TRBD2|NA|TRBV11-3|TRBJ2-2|15
CASSGTSGYTGELFF
TGTGCCAGCAGCGGGACTAGCGGATACACCGGGGAGCTGTTTTTT
>TRBD1|few|TRBV6-1|TRBJ1-2|15
CASSVSGTGGHGYTF
TGTGCCAGCAGTGTATCCGGGACAGGGGGCCATGGCTACACCTTC